A selection of T cell receptor beta chains follows, all from one sample in a study of cytomegalovirus exposure and HLA in healthy donors. Sequencing was performed with immunoSEQ multiplex PCR; in TCRdb, only in-frame clones are kept and a portion is missing. Of 95,000 or so clones in the sample, approximately 80% are singletons; the top ten hold approximately 3.9%. The sequencing input was PBMCs. Receptor source: a woman aged 70 to 79 in good health and CMV-seropositive. Each CDR3 is given with its conserved first and last residue. D genes are given only for firm matches. A clone size is listed for some rows: how often the clone was seen (once, few, many), or a class if it is expanded.

D gene,clone size,J gene,V gene,CDR3 protein
TRBD1,-,TRBJ2-7,TRBV6-5,CASSYQGAGEQYF
TRBD2,-,TRBJ2-5,TRBV5-1,CASSLGRLAGDWETQYF
-,-,TRBJ2-1,TRBV18,CASSPAGVDNEQFF
-,-,TRBJ1-1,TRBV7-6,CASSSILNTEAFF
TRBD2,-,TRBJ2-1,TRBV5-1,CASSPGGAGELNEQLF
TRBD1,-,TRBJ2-5,TRBV27,CASSLSGRGQGPREQYF
TRBD2,-,TRBJ2-2,TRBV2,CASSIGGVPGELFF
-,-,TRBJ2-6,TRBV5-5,CASSAGDSGANVLTF
TRBD2,-,TRBJ2-3,TRBV18,CASSLAGFGTDTQYF
-,-,TRBJ2-3,TRBV5-1,CASSLAPAPTSTDTQYF
-,-,TRBJ1-1,TRBV28,CASSMGGAQRNTEAFF
-,few,TRBJ1-1,TRBV6-5,CASTPDSRYTEAFF
TRBD1,-,TRBJ1-1,TRBV5-1,CASSLGGGQGPEAFF
TRBD2,-,TRBJ2-1,TRBV4-1,CASSSGGASYNEQFF
TRBD1,-,TRBJ2-1,TRBV9,CASSASGQSYNEQFF
-,-,TRBJ2-3,TRBV4-3,CASSRSSRADTQYF
TRBD2,-,TRBJ2-3,TRBV7-3,CASSLGLAGVADTQYF
-,many,TRBJ1-1,TRBV4-2,CASSQEAARETEAFF
TRBD2,-,TRBJ2-5,TRBV6-1,CASSEQPMTSGTETQYF
-,-,TRBJ2-3,TRBV9,CASSVSGGRTDTQYF
TRBD2,-,TRBJ2-7,TRBV2,CASSEIAGPSEQYF
TRBD1,-,TRBJ1-4,TRBV11-2,CASSYQGAGEKLFF
TRBD2,-,TRBJ2-1,TRBV28,CASRGTSGRGFF
TRBD2,-,TRBJ2-3,TRBV11-2,CASSGGDYTDTQYF
-,-,TRBJ1-1,TRBV25-1,CASSEYGQGSLEAFF
-,-,TRBJ2-1,TRBV9,CASSAGLSSYNEQFF
TRBD2,-,TRBJ2-1,TRBV29-1,CSVVISGSFPEQFF
-,-,TRBJ2-2,TRBV15,CATSRGRPGGRNTGELFF
-,-,TRBJ1-2,TRBV7-2,CASSQAGTDYGYTF
TRBD1,-,TRBJ2-7,TRBV5-4,CATLRQGPNSYEQYF
-,-,TRBJ1-1,TRBV9,CASSVRAGKTEAFF
-,-,TRBJ2-2,TRBV7-8,CASSFPLQGTGELFF